This entry concerns a single TCR beta chain. This record comes from a study of blood T cell repertoires in COVID-19. Study summary: The United States, Italy and Spain supplied acute and convalescent COVID-19 samples. In each case, the material was cDNA or gDNA derived from T cells, B-cell-depleted T cells, or PBMCs.

V gave up 3 bases and J gave up 9 bases, with 12 bases separating them. This CDR3 contains 12 residues. Germline V gives CDR1 MNHEY, CDR2 SMNVEV (reference sequence). Methods used by the authors: It was from reference gene primer amplification that nucleated cell counts were estimated. Some clones are missing from TCRdb's copy, which holds only in-frame ones; the method was immunoSEQ multiplex PCR. V and J calls and clone size are copied from that table; D and trimming were computed from the DNA. Here the sample spans nearly 110,000 clones, under 90% being singletons. The V call is TRBV27, the J call TRBJ2-7; TRBD2 might be the D (6 bases). This TCR was recovered from a woman in her sixties or seventies with acute or convalescent COVID-19. The source material was peripheral blood. The CDR3 protein is CASSFGGSRQYF. CDR3 bases: TGTGCCAGCAGTTTCGGAGGGTCAAGGCAGTACTTC.